This passage covers 13 T cell receptor beta chains from one sample sequenced in a study of blood T cells in healthy people across ages. Using a J-beta primer mix together with a sample-barcoded 5' primer, a second PCR was run for roughly 6 to 11 cycles. Using its own MiXCR run on the 5' RACE reads, TCRdb lists one record per CDR3 protein. The sample records roughly 800,000 distinct CDR3 sequences, roughly 50% being singletons. Material: blood. These receptors were collected from a man older than 75 in good health.

There are a few counts of this clonotype. The genes are TRBV5-1 and TRBJ2-6; D gene ambiguous. Germline CDR1 reads SGHRS; CDR2 reads YFSETQ. There are 16 residues in the CDR3. V was pared by 0 bases and J by 1 base, with 8 bases between. The CDR3 bases are TGCGCCAGCAGCTTGGATCAGCGTTCTGGGGCCAACGTCCTGACTTTC. Translating it yields CASSLDQRSGANVLTF.

This sequence joins TRBV7-2 and TRBJ2-7, with TRBD1 matching over 9 bases. Unmatched junction bases numbered 8, after V lost 5 bases and J lost 6 bases. There are 14 residues in the CDR3. CDR1 is SGHTA, CDR2 FQGNSA, per germline. CDR3: CASSARTGACEQYF. In nucleotides, the CDR3 is TGTGCCAGCAGCGCGCGGACAGGGGCCTGCGAGCAGTACTTC.

V gene TRBV3-1 combines with J gene TRBJ2-1, with TRBD1 matching over 10 bases. CDR1 and CDR2 (germline): LGHDT, YNNKEL (reference sequence). The V gene end was trimmed by 1 base and the J gene end by 9 bases; junction bases not matched to a gene: 9. The CDR3 extends over 16 amino acids. CDR3 nucleotide sequence: TGTGCCAGCAGCCAAGCTAGAGGGACAGGGGTTTCTGAGCAGTTCTTC. Residues: CASSQARGTGVSEQFF.

This chain connects TRBV6-2 or TRBV6-3 to TRBJ2-7; TRBD1 is a possible D gene (5 bases). Germline V gives CDR1 MNHEY, CDR2 SVGEGT. With 8 bases removed from V and 1 base from J, the gap between germline ends came to 12 bases. The CDR3 runs to 13 residues. The CDR3 is CASRPTASYEQYF. The CDR3 region has the DNA TGTGCCAGCCGACCGACAGCTTCCTACGAGCAGTACTTC.

The V call is TRBV6-5, the J call TRBJ2-7; 8 nucleotides align to TRBD2. Germline values: CDR1 MNHEY, CDR2 SVGAGI. This CDR3 comprises 19 residues. The V gene end was trimmed by 0 bases and the J gene end by 2 bases; junction bases not matched to a gene: 15. As DNA, the CDR3 is TGTGCCAGCAGTTACTCGGTTGGCAGTACTAGCGGACGGACCTACGAGCAGTACTTC. Protein: CASSYSVGSTSGRTYEQYF.

The chain links TRBV15 to TRBJ1-2; tentatively, D is TRBD1 (6 bases). V was trimmed by 2 bases and J by 4 bases, leaving 11 bases between them. The CDR3 runs to 14 residues. The germline V gene encodes CDR1 LNHNV and CDR2 YYDKDF (reference sequence). The chain's CDR3 is CATSRLQGAYGYTF. DNA for the CDR3: TGTGCCACCAGCAGATTACAGGGTGCCTATGGCTACACCTTC.

Only a few counts were recorded for this clonotype. The genes are TRBV20-1 and TRBJ1-1; the D gene is possibly TRBD1 (5 bases). The CDR3 has 13 amino acids. Trimming left V 0 bases short and J 0 bases short, with 5 bases between. The germline V gene encodes CDR1 DFQATT and CDR2 SNEGSKA (reference sequence). The CDR3 is CSARDRVNTEAFF. The CDR3, as DNA: TGCAGTGCTAGAGACAGGGTGAACACTGAAGCTTTCTTT.

The rearrangement joins TRBV28 to TRBJ2-5; TRBD2 is a possible D gene (7 bases). V shed 4 bases and J shed 2 bases, with 17 bases lying between them. This CDR3 region has 16 residues. CDR1 is MDHEN and CDR2 is SYDVKM in the germline V gene. This CDR3 reads CASSSVRGGGQETQYF. DNA for the CDR3: TGTGCCAGCAGTTCAGTCCGGGGAGGGGGGCAAGAGACCCAGTACTTC.

The gene calls are TRBV28 and TRBJ2-6, with unresolved D. Germline CDR1 MDHEN, CDR2 SYDVKM. V lost 0 bases and J 0 bases, leaving 6 bases between the germline ends. The CDR3 extends over 16 amino acids. CDR3 region: CASSLWTNSGANVLTF. For the CDR3, the DNA is TGTGCCAGCAGTTTATGGACGAACTCTGGGGCCAACGTCCTGACTTTC.

This clonotype was seen at least ten times. The rearrangement joins TRBV27 to TRBJ2-4; TRBD1 or TRBD2 may be the D gene (5 bases each). CDR3 length: 16 residues. Trimming pared 5 bases from V and 6 bases from J, leaving 20 bases between. CDR1 MNHEY and CDR2 SMNVEV come from the germline V gene (reference sequence). The CDR3: CASSTGAGSLPNIQYF. CDR3 coding DNA: TGTGCCAGCAGTACCGGGGCTGGTTCCCTCCCAAACATTCAGTACTTC.

The chain carries TRBV4-2 and TRBJ2-7; 7 bases agree with TRBD2. The germline gives CDR1 LGHNA, CDR2 YNFKEQ. Trimming at V came to 3 bases and at J to 7 bases, leaving 12 bases not matched to a gene. The CDR3 covers 15 residues. CDR3 in DNA: TGTGCCAGCAGCCAGCTTGGGGAGGGCCGGCAGGAGCAGTACTTC. Amino acid sequence: CASSQLGEGRQEQYF.

The chain couples TRBV20-1 to TRBJ2-1; tentatively, D is TRBD2 (5 bases). CDR1 and CDR2 from the germline V gene are DFQATT and SNEGSKA (reference sequence). The CDR3 has 14 amino acids. Trimming stripped 3 bases from V and 0 bases from J, with 9 bases between. CDR3 sequence (DNA): TGCAGTGCTAGGAGAGCGGACTCCTACAATGAGCAGTTCTTC. It codes for CSARRADSYNEQFF.

This chain uses TRBV9 with TRBJ2-1; D is undetermined. Germline-derived CDR1 and CDR2 are SGDLS and YYNGEE. CDR3 length: 12 amino acids. Trimming cost V 0 bases and J 5 bases, with 3 bases left between them. As DNA, the CDR3 is TGTGCCAGCAGCGTAGTAAACAATGAGCAGTTCTTC. Residues: CASSVVNNEQFF.